This is a list of T cell receptor beta chains from one sample in a study of OX40 agonist ivuxolimab in advanced cancers. Sequencing was performed with immunoSEQ multiplex PCR; in TCRdb, only in-frame clones are kept and a portion is missing. The data contain roughly 80,000 clones, around nine tenths of them singletons. Specimen: CD4+ or CD8+ T cells sorted from blood, collected in a trial of the OX40 agonist ivuxolimab. The receptor set was obtained from an adult with an advanced solid tumor such as melanoma, head and neck, liver or kidney cancer. Each CDR3 is given with its conserved first and last residue. A D gene is named only where the DNA matches it firmly. Rows may omit the clone size; those that give it use once, few, many or a size class.

j_call: TRBJ2-5; v_call: TRBV2; clone_size: few; d_call: -; cdr3_aa: CASTPSRGAETQYF; cdr3_nt: TGTGCCAGCACCCCCTCAAGGGGTGCAGAGACCCAGTACTTC
j_call: TRBJ1-2; v_call: TRBV9; clone_size: -; d_call: -; cdr3_aa: CASSVDSGTFYGYTF; cdr3_nt: TGTGCCAGCAGCGTAGATTCAGGAACCTTCTATGGCTACACCTTC
j_call: TRBJ2-7; v_call: TRBV30; clone_size: -; d_call: -; cdr3_aa: CAWSVTREQYF; cdr3_nt: TGTGCCTGGAGTGTAACCCGCGAGCAGTACTTC
j_call: TRBJ2-7; v_call: TRBV15; clone_size: -; d_call: -; cdr3_aa: CATERSPEAWYEQYF; cdr3_nt: TGTGCCACCGAAAGAAGTCCAGAAGCCTGGTACGAGCAGTACTTC
j_call: TRBJ2-3; v_call: TRBV6-1; clone_size: once; d_call: TRBD2; cdr3_aa: CASRGLAGATDTQYF; cdr3_nt: TGTGCCAGCAGGGGACTAGCGGGAGCAACAGATACGCAGTATTTT
j_call: TRBJ1-1; v_call: TRBV18; clone_size: -; d_call: TRBD1; cdr3_aa: CASSRTGGTEAFF; cdr3_nt: TGTGCCAGCTCACGAACAGGGGGCACTGAAGCTTTCTTT
j_call: TRBJ2-7; v_call: TRBV28; clone_size: once; d_call: TRBD1; cdr3_aa: CASSSYRGGYEQYF; cdr3_nt: TGTGCCAGCAGTAGTTACAGGGGCGGCTACGAGCAGTACTTC
j_call: TRBJ2-2; v_call: TRBV5-5; clone_size: once; d_call: -; cdr3_aa: CASSLVRQRTGELFF; cdr3_nt: TGTGCCAGCAGCTTGGTAAGGCAGCGAACCGGGGAGCTGTTTTTT
j_call: TRBJ1-3; v_call: TRBV19; clone_size: -; d_call: TRBD1; cdr3_aa: CASSPQGSGNTIYF; cdr3_nt: TGTGCCAGCAGTCCACAGGGGTCTGGAAACACCATATATTTT
j_call: TRBJ2-5; v_call: TRBV30; clone_size: -; d_call: -; cdr3_aa: CAWKTNRAGPNRETQYF; cdr3_nt: TGTGCCTGGAAGACTAATCGGGCAGGGCCTAATCGAGAGACCCAGTACTTC
j_call: TRBJ2-1; v_call: TRBV4-2; clone_size: -; d_call: TRBD2; cdr3_aa: CASSQIAGNEQFF; cdr3_nt: TGTGCCAGCAGCCAGATAGCGGGAAATGAGCAGTTCTTC
j_call: TRBJ1-4; v_call: TRBV28; clone_size: -; d_call: -; cdr3_aa: CASSFFRANEKLFF; cdr3_nt: TGTGCCAGCAGTTTCTTCAGGGCAAATGAAAAACTGTTTTTT
j_call: TRBJ2-7; v_call: TRBV6-5; clone_size: -; d_call: -; cdr3_aa: CASTSGGLYYEQYF; cdr3_nt: TGTGCCAGCACCTCAGGAGGGTTATACTACGAGCAGTACTTC
j_call: TRBJ1-6; v_call: TRBV7-9; clone_size: -; d_call: TRBD1; cdr3_aa: CASSLGGQSHSPLHF; cdr3_nt: TGTGCCAGCAGCTTAGGGGGACAGTCACATTCACCCCTCCACTTT
j_call: TRBJ1-5; v_call: TRBV19; clone_size: -; d_call: TRBD1; cdr3_aa: CASSTRDRGNQPQHF; cdr3_nt: TGTGCCAGTAGTACAAGGGACAGGGGCAATCAGCCCCAGCATTTT
j_call: TRBJ2-7; v_call: TRBV10-2; clone_size: -; d_call: TRBD2; cdr3_aa: CASTLSGPLREQYF; cdr3_nt: TGCGCCAGCACACTTAGCGGGCCCCTCCGGGAGCAGTACTTC
j_call: TRBJ1-5; v_call: TRBV7-8; clone_size: few; d_call: TRBD1; cdr3_aa: CASSLGEPGQGTQHF; cdr3_nt: TGTGCCAGCAGCTTAGGGGAACCGGGACAGGGAACCCAGCATTTT
j_call: TRBJ1-1; v_call: TRBV18; clone_size: -; d_call: -; cdr3_aa: CASSLQVNTEAFF; cdr3_nt: TGTGCCAGCTCACTACAGGTCAACACTGAAGCTTTCTTT
j_call: TRBJ1-3; v_call: TRBV14; clone_size: once; d_call: -; cdr3_aa: CASSQVGTPPTIYF; cdr3_nt: TGTGCCAGCAGCCAAGTTGGGACACCACCCACCATATATTTT
j_call: TRBJ1-1; v_call: TRBV9; clone_size: -; d_call: -; cdr3_aa: CATARGAANTEAFF; cdr3_nt: TGTGCCACTGCAAGGGGGGCGGCGAACACTGAAGCTTTCTTT
j_call: TRBJ1-2; v_call: TRBV7-2; clone_size: -; d_call: -; cdr3_aa: CASRGQNYGYTF; cdr3_nt: TGTGCCAGCAGGGGGCAGAACTATGGCTACACCTTC
j_call: TRBJ2-5; v_call: TRBV7-7; clone_size: -; d_call: -; cdr3_aa: CASKRAEQETQYF; cdr3_nt: TGTGCCAGCAAGCGGGCAGAACAAGAGACCCAGTACTTC
j_call: TRBJ1-2; v_call: TRBV28; clone_size: -; d_call: -; cdr3_aa: CASSFMRTVTNYGYTF; cdr3_nt: TGTGCCAGCAGTTTTATGAGAACAGTTACTAACTATGGCTACACCTTC
j_call: TRBJ2-5; v_call: TRBV11-2; clone_size: -; d_call: -; cdr3_aa: CASSRAGQQETQYF; cdr3_nt: TGTGCCAGCAGCCGCGCTGGCCAGCAAGAGACCCAGTACTTC
j_call: TRBJ1-1; v_call: TRBV5-1; clone_size: -; d_call: -; cdr3_aa: CASSLERSTEAFF; cdr3_nt: TGCGCCAGCAGCCTGGAAAGGAGCACTGAAGCTTTCTTT
j_call: TRBJ2-3; v_call: TRBV5-1; clone_size: -; d_call: TRBD2; cdr3_aa: CASSPISGGAGTDTQYF; cdr3_nt: TGCGCCAGCAGCCCCATTAGCGGGGGGGCCGGCACAGATACGCAGTATTTT
j_call: TRBJ2-2; v_call: TRBV6-1; clone_size: -; d_call: TRBD1; cdr3_aa: CATRQGARFTGELFF; cdr3_nt: TGTGCCACTAGACAGGGGGCAAGATTCACTGGGGAGCTGTTTTTT
j_call: TRBJ1-5; v_call: TRBV7-9; clone_size: once; d_call: -; cdr3_aa: CASSETGINQPQHF; cdr3_nt: TGTGCCAGCAGTGAGACAGGAATCAATCAGCCCCAGCATTTT
j_call: TRBJ1-2; v_call: TRBV28; clone_size: once; d_call: -; cdr3_aa: CASSPYFGYTF; cdr3_nt: TGTGCCAGCAGTCCTTATTTTGGCTACACCTTC
j_call: TRBJ2-4; v_call: TRBV5-8; clone_size: -; d_call: -; cdr3_aa: CASSFGVQVGNIQYF; cdr3_nt: TGTGCCAGCAGCTTTGGCGTCCAGGTGGGAAACATTCAGTACTTC
j_call: TRBJ1-1; v_call: TRBV14; clone_size: -; d_call: -; cdr3_aa: CASSSNWGGSAFF; cdr3_nt: TGTGCCAGCAGCTCGAATTGGGGGGGTTCGGCTTTCTTT
j_call: TRBJ1-5; v_call: TRBV9; clone_size: -; d_call: -; cdr3_aa: CASSEGIGGTHQPQHF; cdr3_nt: TGTGCCAGCAGCGAGGGGATAGGGGGGACTCATCAGCCCCAGCATTTT
j_call: TRBJ2-7; v_call: TRBV21-1; clone_size: -; d_call: -; cdr3_aa: CASSKGRAGVSPYEQYF; cdr3_nt: TGTGCCAGCAGCAAAGGAAGGGCAGGGGTTTCCCCTTACGAGCAGTACTTC